One sample yielded the 29 T cell receptor beta chains listed below, sequenced in a study of cytomegalovirus exposure and HLA in healthy donors. Use of 60 Vbeta and 13 Jbeta primers characterized the PCR. This table comes from immunoSEQ multiplex PCR, and its TCRdb copy is limited to in-frame clones, with some not included. The data hold 150,000 to 200,000 clones, with around 86% observed a single time. Material: PBMCs. These receptors originate from a man aged 50-59 years in good health and CMV-seropositive.

The V gene is TRBV4-1, the J gene TRBJ2-1; D is perhaps TRBD2 (6 bases). Germline V gene data show CDR1 as MGHRA and CDR2 as YSYEKL. The V end lost 4 bases, the J end lost 3 bases, and 13 bases lay between the germline ends. The CDR3 spans 15 residues. The CDR3 DNA is TGCGCCAGCAGCCTCTTGGGCGGGGTCTACAATGAGCAGTTCTTC. As protein: CASSLLGGVYNEQFF.

The CDR3 reads CASSFGDRVQETQYF. For the CDR3, the DNA is TGTGCCAGCAGCTTTGGGGACAGGGTGCAAGAGACCCAGTACTTC. V and J are TRBV5-8 and TRBJ2-5; 9 bases agree with TRBD1. The CDR3 sequence is 15 residues long. Germline V gene data show CDR1 as SGHTS and CDR2 as YDEGEE. V was clipped by 2 bases and J by 2 bases; unmatched bases: 4.

This clone showed up just once. The chain has TRBV9 and TRBJ2-3; D is unclear. This CDR3 is 15 amino acids long. Germline lookup yields CDR1 SGDLS and CDR2 YYNGEE. Trimming stripped 4 bases from V and 3 bases from J, with 15 bases between. CDR3 loop: CASSPHGFETDTQYF. The CDR3 DNA reads TGTGCCAGCAGCCCCCACGGTTTTGAAACAGATACGCAGTATTTT.

This chain connects TRBV5-1 to TRBJ2-7; TRBD2 agrees at 12 bases. The V gene end was trimmed by 4 bases and the J gene end by 2 bases; junction bases not matched to a gene: 7. CDR1 is SGHRS and CDR2 is YFSETQ in the germline V gene. The CDR3 extends over 16 amino acids. CDR3 coding DNA: TGCGCCAGCAGCACTGGGACTAGCGGGTTAGCCTACGAGCAGTACTTC. Translating gives CASSTGTSGLAYEQYF. The complete variable domain, with remaining parts taken from reference TRBV5-1 and TRBJ2-7, reads KAGVTQTPRYLIKTRGQQVTLSCSPISGHRSVSWYQQTPGQGLQFLFEYFSETQRNKGNFPGRFSGRQFSNSRSEMNVSTLELGDSALYLCASSTGTSGLAYEQYFGPGTRLTVT.

V is TRBV7-3 and J is TRBJ2-7; 11 bases line up with TRBD2. Trimming at V came to 6 bases and at J to 4 bases, leaving 11 bases not matched to a gene. The germline CDR1 and CDR2 sequences are SGHTA and FQGTGA. The length of the CDR3 is 16 residues. CDR3 sequence reads: CASRQRLAGNPYEQYF. For the CDR3, the DNA is TGTGCCAGCAGGCAAAGACTAGCGGGAAACCCTTACGAGCAGTACTTC. Based on the CDR3 plus reference TRBV7-3 and TRBJ2-7, the full variable domain is GAGVSQTPSNKVTEKGKYVELRCDPISGHTALYWYRQSLGQGPEFLIYFQGTGAADDSGLPNDRFFAVRPEGSVSTLKIQRTERGDSAVYLCASRQRLAGNPYEQYFGPGTRLTVT.

The chain combines TRBV6-1 with TRBJ2-5, with D tentatively TRBD1 (5 bases). The CDR3 length is 15 residues. Trimming shortened V by 6 bases and J by 5 bases, and 19 bases separated the two germline ends. Germline CDR1 MNHNS, CDR2 SASEGT. The CDR3 DNA is TGTGCCAGCAGGGCCTACAGGTTTACGTCGGAGACCCAGTACTTC. Translation gives CASRAYRFTSETQYF.

The J gene is TRBJ1-6, the V gene TRBV9; 8 positions agree with TRBD1. The CDR3 is 14 residues long. Per the germline V gene, CDR1 is SGDLS and CDR2 is YYNGEE. Trimming removed 0 bases from V and 11 bases from J; junction bases left unmatched: 4. CDR3 in DNA: TGTGCCAGCAGCGTAGGGGGACAGGCGACACCCCTCCACTTT. As protein: CASSVGGQATPLHF. Full variable domain (remainder filled in from reference TRBV9 and TRBJ1-6): DSGVTQTPKHLITATGQRVTLRCSPRSGDLSVYWYQQSLDQGLQFLIQYYNGEERAKGNILERFSAQQFPDLHSELNLSSLELGDSALYFCASSVGGQATPLHFGNGTRLTVT.

The V call is TRBV7-9, the J call TRBJ1-5; 7 nucleotides match TRBD1. Germline-derived CDR1 and CDR2 are SEHNR and FQNEAQ (reference sequence). Germline trimming cut 4 bases from V and 7 bases from J; bases unmatched to any gene: 4. This CDR3 comprises 13 residues. CDR3 in DNA: TGTGCCAGCAGCTCGACAGGGAGCCAGCCCCAGCATTTT. Translating gives CASSSTGSQPQHF.

The rearrangement links TRBV2 to TRBJ2-3; possible D gene TRBD1, 6 bases. The length of the CDR3 is 14 residues. Germline V CDR1 and CDR2: SNHLY, FYNNEI. Trimming removed 4 bases at V and 2 bases at J, with 10 bases between. CDR3: CASSVGTTTDTQYF. CDR3 DNA: TGTGCCAGCAGTGTTGGGACAACCACAGATACGCAGTATTTT.

This chain links TRBV7-7 with TRBJ2-5; the match to TRBD2 covers 7 bases. The V gene's germline CDR1 is SSHAT and CDR2 FNYEAQ (reference sequence). This CDR3 has 14 amino acids. The CDR3 coding sequence is TGTGCTATTTCTGTGGGGACTAAACAAGAGACCCAGTACTTC. This sequence encodes CAISVGTKQETQYF. Full variable domain (missing parts from reference TRBV7-7 and TRBJ2-5): GAGVSQSPRYKVTKRGQDVTLRCDPISSHATLYWYQQALGQGPEFLTYFNYEAQPDKSGLPSDRFSAERPEGSISTLTIQRTEQRDSAMYRCAISVGTKQETQYFGPGTRLLVL.

This clone appeared once. The chain is built from TRBV7-2 and TRBJ2-3; D unresolved. Germline-derived CDR1 and CDR2 are SGHTA and FQGNSA. The CDR3 spans 14 residues. The V end lost 1 base, the J end lost 1 base, and 6 bases lay between the germline ends. DNA of the CDR3: TGTGCCAGCAGCTTAGTTACACGCACAGATACGCAGTATTTT. Its translation is CASSLVTRTDTQYF.

The chain carries TRBV12-5 and TRBJ2-1; D unclear. Germline CDR1 is LGHNT and CDR2 is FRNRAP. Trimming cost V 7 bases and J 8 bases, with 18 bases left between them. The CDR3 is 14 amino acids. The CDR3 protein is CASAPRLPSDEQFF. The DNA of the CDR3 is TGTGCTAGTGCCCCTCGACTCCCGTCCGATGAGCAGTTCTTC.

V usage is TRBV7-8 and J usage is TRBJ1-6; TRBD1 agrees at 7 bases. The CDR3 has 16 residues. Trimming took 4 bases from V and 6 from J; bases not matched to a gene: 9. Germline lookup yields CDR1 SGHVS and CDR2 FQNEAQ. CDR3 sequence (DNA): TGTGCCAGCAGCTCAGCCTGGACAGGTTTTAATTCACCCCTCCACTTT. Translated: CASSSAWTGFNSPLHF.

This chain joins TRBV5-1 and TRBJ2-1; tentative D call: TRBD1 (6 bases). CDR3 length equals 15 residues. V was clipped by 4 bases and J by 1 base, with 12 bases between them. The germline V gene has CDR1 SGHRS and CDR2 YFSETQ. In DNA, the CDR3 is TGCGCCAGCAGCCGCACAGGGTTTTCCTACAATGAGCAGTTCTTC. Translated: CASSRTGFSYNEQFF.

The V call is TRBV11-3, the J call TRBJ2-7, with 8 bases aligning to TRBD1. The CDR3 length is 15 residues. Germline lookup yields CDR1 SGHNT and CDR2 YENEEA. The V segment lost 1 base and the J segment 2 bases; nucleotides outside the gene matches: 4. The CDR3 sequence is CASSLASGGPYEQYF. The CDR3 nucleotides are TGTGCCAGCAGCTTAGCGTCAGGGGGCCCCTACGAGCAGTACTTC.

CDR3: CATSRDGHQETQYF. DNA of the CDR3: TGTGCCACCAGCAGAGATGGGCATCAAGAGACCCAGTACTTC. This chain connects TRBV15 to TRBJ2-5; the D is unclear. The CDR3 has 14 residues. V lost 0 bases and J lost 2, with 7 bases in between. CDR1 and CDR2 from the germline V gene are LNHNV and YYDKDF (reference sequence). Filled out from reference TRBV15 and TRBJ2-5, the complete variable domain reads DAMVIQNPRYQVTQFGKPVTLSCSQTLNHNVMYWYQQKSSQAPKLLFHYYDKDFNNEADTPDNFQSRRPNTSFCFLDIRSPGLGDTAMYLCATSRDGHQETQYFGPGTRLLVL.

The chain has TRBV4-1 and TRBJ1-5; TRBD1 agrees at 8 bases. Germline CDR1 reads MGHRA; CDR2 reads YSYEKL. The CDR3 is 16 residues long. After removal of 2 bases from V and 2 bases from J, the junction contained 5 bases not matched to a gene. The CDR3 protein is CASSQFQGAGNQPQHF. CDR3 sequence (DNA): TGCGCCAGCAGCCAATTCCAGGGGGCAGGCAATCAGCCCCAGCATTTT.

The gene calls are TRBV7-9 and TRBJ2-1; no clear D gene. The germline V and J ends were trimmed by 8 bases and 0 bases, with 14 bases remaining between them. Germline CDR1 SEHNR, CDR2 FQNEAQ (reference sequence). The CDR3 covers 15 residues. CDR3 in amino acids: CASARDSGSYNEQFF. CDR3 sequence (DNA): TGTGCCAGCGCTAGAGATAGTGGCTCCTACAATGAGCAGTTCTTC.

This chain joins TRBV5-1 and TRBJ1-1; tentatively, D is TRBD1 (6 bases). The CDR3 has 15 residues. With 4 bases removed from V and 1 base from J, the gap between germline ends came to 14 bases. In germline, CDR1 is SGHRS, CDR2 YFSETQ. The CDR3 region has the DNA TGCGCCAGCAGCCCCGTCCAGGGGTCGAACACTGAAGCTTTCTTT. This encodes CASSPVQGSNTEAFF.

The CDR3 is CASRPGTIYNSPLHF. The CDR3 nucleotides are TGTGCCAGCAGACCCGGGACAATATATAATTCACCCCTCCACTTT. The chain uses TRBV6-5 and TRBJ1-6, with D possibly being TRBD1 (6 bases). Trimming left V 6 bases short and J 4 bases short, with 13 bases between. The CDR3 is 15 residues long. CDR1 and CDR2 (germline): MNHEY, SVGAGI.

The chain is built from TRBV10-3 and TRBJ2-2, with TRBD1 identical over 7 bases. V shed 3 bases and J 5 bases; nucleotides not matched to a gene: 6. The CDR3 is made up of 15 amino acids. Germline V CDR1 and CDR2: ENHRY, SYGVKD. Here the CDR3 reads CAISDPTGNTGELFF. CDR3 sequence (DNA): TGTGCCATCAGTGATCCGACAGGGAATACCGGGGAGCTGTTTTTT.

The V call is TRBV5-1, the J call TRBJ2-3; no firm D call. CDR1 and CDR2 from the germline V gene are SGHRS and YFSETQ. The CDR3 runs to 18 residues. V gave up 3 bases and J gave up 1 base, with 21 bases separating them. The CDR3 spells CASSWWQDTLHGTDTQYF. The DNA for the CDR3 is TGCGCCAGCAGCTGGTGGCAAGACACTCTCCACGGCACAGATACGCAGTATTTT.

This chain uses TRBV27 with TRBJ1-6; 7 bases agree with TRBD1. The germline gives CDR1 MNHEY, CDR2 SMNVEV (reference sequence). CDR3 length equals 15 residues. With V trimmed by 7 bases and J by 8 bases, 11 bases remained unmatched. Here the CDR3 reads CASTQRGQGDSPLHF. The CDR3 DNA sequence: TGTGCCAGCACTCAACGGGGGCAGGGGGATTCACCCCTCCACTTT.

This chain uses TRBV6-1 with TRBJ2-3, with 7 bases aligning to TRBD1. J gave up 3 bases and V 0 bases, and 3 bases lay outside the gene matches. Germline V lookup: CDR1 MNHNS, CDR2 SASEGT. CDR3 length: 15 amino acids. The CDR3 DNA reads as TGTGCCAGCAGTGAAGCGGGACAGCAAACAGATACGCAGTATTTT. Protein: CASSEAGQQTDTQYF.

The gene calls are TRBV9 and TRBJ1-2, with D unclear. CDR3 length: 12 amino acids. V was clipped by 0 bases and J by 8 bases, with 8 bases between them. Germline loops: CDR1 SGDLS, CDR2 YYNGEE. Here the CDR3 reads CASSVGTAGYTF. The CDR3 nucleotides are TGTGCCAGCAGCGTAGGTACAGCCGGCTACACCTTC.

The gene calls are TRBV11-2 and TRBJ2-1, with 8 bases aligning to TRBD2. The trim removed 2 bases at V and 3 bases at J, leaving 3 bases unmatched. The CDR3 is 15 residues long. Germline assignment: CDR1 SGHAT and CDR2 FQNNGV. CDR3 sequence (DNA): TGTGCCAGCAGCTTAATAGCGGGACTCTACAATGAGCAGTTCTTC. Amino acids: CASSLIAGLYNEQFF.

The chain uses TRBV9 and TRBJ1-1, with 7 positions matching TRBD1. Germline CDR1 is SGDLS and CDR2 is YYNGEE. The CDR3 is made up of 12 amino acids. With V trimmed by 2 bases and J by 7 bases, 2 bases remained unmatched. CDR3 nucleotides: TGTGCCAGCAGCGTGGGACAGAGTGAAGCTTTCTTT. Its protein is CASSVGQSEAFF.

This rearrangement joins TRBV6-1 to TRBJ2-1; 10 positions match TRBD1. The CDR3 has 16 residues. Losses at the gene ends were 4 bases for V and 6 bases for J; bases not matched to a gene: 9. The germline CDR1 and CDR2 sequences are MNHNS and SASEGT. This chain's CDR3 is CASSGGGQGHVNEQFF. CDR3 DNA: TGTGCCAGCAGTGGGGGGGGACAGGGGCACGTCAATGAGCAGTTCTTC.

The count of this clone is one. The rearrangement links TRBV7-3 to TRBJ2-1; TRBD2 matches at 9 bases. Trimming cost V 3 bases and J 5 bases; bases outside gene matches: 14. Germline V CDR1 and CDR2: SGHTA, FQGTGA. This CDR3 comprises 18 residues. The CDR3 here is CASSLGASSGRSHNEQFF. The DNA of the CDR3 is TGTGCCAGCAGCTTGGGTGCTAGTAGCGGGAGATCCCACAATGAGCAGTTCTTC.